Shown below are 18 T cell receptor beta chains from a single sample sequenced in a study of blood T cell repertoires in COVID-19. Repertoires were generated with immunoSEQ multiplex PCR, while TCRdb's copy carries only in-frame clones and drops some. The table lists 85,000 to 100,000 clones, around 72% of them singletons, with around 23% in the top ten. The sample comprised peripheral blood. The receptors originated from a woman aged 55 to 70 in a cohort sampled during active or convalescent COVID-19.

V and J are TRBV6-6 and TRBJ2-7, with 11 bases identical to TRBD2. The CDR3 spans 16 residues. The V segment lost 5 bases and the J segment 4 bases; nucleotides outside the gene matches: 10. Germline V CDR1 and CDR2: MNHNY, SVGAGI (reference sequence). The CDR3 reads CASSMTLAGGSYEQYF. CDR3 sequence (DNA): TGTGCCAGCAGTATGACCCTAGCGGGGGGTTCTTACGAGCAGTACTTC.

The genes are TRBV10-3 and TRBJ1-1; D possibly corresponds to TRBD1 (5 bases). Trimming cost V 3 bases and J 0 bases, with 14 bases left between them. CDR1 is ENHRY and CDR2 is SYGVKD in the germline V gene. CDR3 size: 16 residues. The CDR3 loop reads CAISESITRVNTEAFF. The DNA for the CDR3 is TGTGCCATCAGTGAATCCATAACCAGGGTGAACACTGAAGCTTTCTTT.

The chain uses TRBV18 and TRBJ2-3; weak D call: TRBD2 (6 bases). Germline V lookup: CDR1 KGHSH, CDR2 LQKENI. Trimming removed 0 bases from V and 0 bases from J, with 10 bases in between. The CDR3 length is 16 residues. The CDR3 reads CASSPPRGTSTDTQYF. CDR3 coding DNA: TGTGCCAGCTCACCACCCCGCGGGACCAGCACAGATACGCAGTATTTT.

The chain links TRBV18 to TRBJ2-7, with 8 bases aligning to TRBD1. The germline V gene has CDR1 KGHSH and CDR2 LQKENI. J was trimmed by 5 bases and V by 3 bases; bases with no gene match: 9. This CDR3 contains 15 residues. CDR3 nucleotides: TGTGCCAGCTCACCTAGCACAGGGGGACGTAACGAGCAGTACTTC. Its translation is CASSPSTGGRNEQYF.

The chain carries TRBV7-3 and TRBJ2-5; 13 bases map to TRBD2. With 5 bases clipped from V and 0 bases from J, the junction kept 15 bases outside the gene matches. The CDR3 consists of 20 residues. The germline gives CDR1 SGHTA, CDR2 FQGTGA. The CDR3 bases are TGTGCCAGCAGCATACCCTGGGACAGGACTAGCGGGGGCCACCAAGAGACCCAGTACTTC. Protein sequence: CASSIPWDRTSGGHQETQYF.

The rearrangement uses TRBV18 and TRBJ2-3; 8 bases are a match to TRBD2. Germline assignment: CDR1 KGHSH and CDR2 LQKENI. V was clipped by 6 bases and J by 0 bases; unmatched bases: 5. This CDR3 has 15 residues. This CDR3 is CASSSGLVSTDTQYF. CDR3 nucleotide sequence: TGTGCCAGCTCGTCGGGACTAGTAAGCACAGATACGCAGTATTTT.

Ten or more counts support this clone. Other DNA sequences in this sample translate to the same CDR3. The gene calls are TRBV19 and TRBJ2-1; D is undetermined. This CDR3 spans 15 amino acids. Trimming removed 1 base at V and 5 bases at J, with 12 bases between. Germline-derived CDR1 and CDR2 are LNHDA and SQIVND (reference sequence). CDR3 DNA: TGTGCCAGTAGTATAGGCCCCCTGGAGCACAATGAGCAGTTCTTC. This translates into CASSIGPLEHNEQFF.

The rearrangement joins TRBV24-1 to TRBJ2-1; D is unresolved. V shed 8 bases and J shed 4 bases, with 14 bases lying between them. CDR3 size: 14 residues. Germline V gene lookup returns CDR1 KGHDR and CDR2 SFDVKD. The CDR3 here is CATMKAGDYNEQFF. The CDR3 bases are TGTGCCACCATGAAGGCCGGAGATTACAATGAGCAGTTCTTC.

The V call is TRBV5-1, the J call TRBJ2-3, with 7 positions matching TRBD1. The CDR3 is 15 amino acids. Unmatched junction bases numbered 6, after V lost 1 base and J lost 4 bases. The germline V gene has CDR1 SGHRS and CDR2 YFSETQ. CDR3 nucleotide sequence: TGCGCCAGCAGCTTGCAGGGGGTTGAGGCAGATACGCAGTATTTT. Translating it yields CASSLQGVEADTQYF.

The CDR3 protein is CASSYRDRSTYEQYF. The CDR3 DNA follows: TGTGCCAGCAGTTATCGGGACAGAAGCACCTACGAGCAGTACTTC. V and J are TRBV6-6 and TRBJ2-7; 7 nucleotides match TRBD1. With 3 bases clipped from V and 2 bases from J, the junction kept 7 bases outside the gene matches. The CDR3 extends over 15 amino acids. Germline V gene sequence: CDR1 MNHNY, CDR2 SVGAGI (reference sequence).

The chain employs TRBV18 and TRBJ2-5; 7 bases fit TRBD1. Germline V gene data show CDR1 as KGHSH and CDR2 as LQKENI. The CDR3 covers 14 residues. V lost 4 bases and J lost 2; bases outside the gene matches: 4. Written as DNA, the CDR3 is TGTGCCAGCTCACTAGAACAGGGGCAAGAGACCCAGTACTTC. This gives the protein CASSLEQGQETQYF.

This rearrangement joins TRBV5-1 to TRBJ2-3; TRBD1 might be the D (5 bases). CDR3 length equals 17 residues. Trimming took 0 bases from V and 4 from J, leaving 18 bases between them. Germline CDR1 is SGHRS and CDR2 is YFSETQ. CDR3 DNA: TGCGCCAGCAGCTTGGTGGGCAGGGAAAGGTGGGCAGATACGCAGTATTTT. Translating it yields CASSLVGRERWADTQYF.

This clone was found a few times. V and J are TRBV29-1 and TRBJ1-2; 10 bases agree with TRBD1. The CDR3 loop spans 15 amino acids. V dropped 4 bases and J dropped 5; count of bases not matched to a gene: 10. Germline assignment: CDR1 SQVTM and CDR2 ANQGSEA. CDR3 nucleotides: TGCAGCGTTGGACCAGACAGGGGGCTGGTGTATGGCTACACCTTC. As protein: CSVGPDRGLVYGYTF. The full variable domain, in which reference TRBV29-1 and TRBJ1-2 provide the parts outside the CDR3, is SAVISQKPSRDICQRGTSLTIQCQVDSQVTMMFWYRQQPGQSLTLIATANQGSEATYESGFVIDKFPISRPNLTFSTLTVSNMSPEDSSIYLCSVGPDRGLVYGYTFGSGTRLTVV.

The chain joins TRBV9 to TRBJ1-2; weak D call: TRBD1 (6 bases). The germline V gene encodes CDR1 SGDLS and CDR2 YYNGEE. This CDR3 has 15 residues. Trimming stripped 5 bases from V and 5 bases from J, with 19 bases between. The CDR3 coding sequence is TGTGCCAGCAGTGAAGCTCCAGGGGTATCTTATGGCTACACCTTC. Translating it yields CASSEAPGVSYGYTF.

V gene TRBV11-2 combines with J gene TRBJ2-1; no reliable D call. The CDR3 has 13 residues. Trimming took 5 bases from V and 4 from J, leaving 9 bases between them. Germline V gene sequence: CDR1 SGHAT, CDR2 FQNNGV. The CDR3 loop is CASSRELYNEQFF. The CDR3 DNA sequence: TGTGCCAGCAGCCGAGAACTATACAATGAGCAGTTCTTC.

This clone was observed a handful of times. The chain has TRBV27 and TRBJ1-6, with 7 bases fitting TRBD1. Looked up from germline, CDR1 is MNHEY and CDR2 is SMNVEV (reference sequence). The CDR3 consists of 14 residues. Trimming at V came to 6 bases and at J to 7 bases, leaving 6 bases not matched to a gene. The CDR3 region is CASSLGQTNSPLHF. CDR3 nucleotide sequence: TGTGCCAGCAGCCTGGGACAGACGAATTCACCCCTCCACTTT.

This clone was observed a few times. This chain uses TRBV7-2 with TRBJ1-1; 10 bases are a match to TRBD1. J was trimmed by 1 base and V by 3 bases; bases with no gene match: 2. The CDR3 runs 15 residues. Germline V gene lookup returns CDR1 SGHTA and CDR2 FQGNSA. This CDR3 is CASSLTGGGNTEAFF. CDR3 in DNA: TGTGCCAGCAGCTTGACAGGGGGCGGGAACACTGAAGCTTTCTTT.

This chain joins TRBV27 and TRBJ1-6, with a tentative D call TRBD1 (5 bases). Per the germline V gene, CDR1 is MNHEY and CDR2 is SMNVEV (reference sequence). V was cut by 1 base and J by 8 bases, with 12 bases left in between. The CDR3 runs 15 residues. CDR3 nucleotide sequence: TGTGCCAGCAGTTTATATCGGGGGAGGGATTCACCCCTCCACTTT. This encodes CASSLYRGRDSPLHF.